This TCR beta chain was sequenced during a study of molecular identifiers for immune sequencing clone quantification. CDR1 and CDR2 (germline): MNHEY, SVGEGT. The CDR3 sequence is 12 residues long. V lost 9 bases, J lost 1 base, and 9 bases lay in between. Libraries of bulk TCR were made by previously described methods (with listed TCR primers). TCRdb redid the calling of the PCR reads with MiXCR, one entry per CDR3 protein. Of 460,000 or so distinct CDR3 sequences in the sample, around a fifth are singletons; the top ten hold 0.65% to 0.95%. This clonotype has at least ten counts. The antigen is undetermined. Overall study results and limits: Effector cells had over 97% of their molecules in clones above 20 RNA copies, while naive cells had under 1%.

The sequenced sample was naive CD8+ T cells from blood, with Jurkat cell RNA spiked in. As for subset: FACS-sorted CD8+CD4-CCR7+CD45RA+ naive T cells. The V gene is TRBV6-2 or TRBV6-3, the J gene TRBJ2-5; no clear D. This TCR was sampled from a human donor in good health. Some libraries in this study had Jurkat cell RNA spiked in. Here the CDR3 reads CASGPGQETQYF. CDR3 nucleotide sequence: TGTGCCAGTGGACCTGGCCAAGAGACCCAGTACTTC.